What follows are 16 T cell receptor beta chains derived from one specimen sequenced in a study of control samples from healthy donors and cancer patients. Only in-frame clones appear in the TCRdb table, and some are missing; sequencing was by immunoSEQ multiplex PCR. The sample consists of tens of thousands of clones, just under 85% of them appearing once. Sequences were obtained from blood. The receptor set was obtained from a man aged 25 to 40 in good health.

The CDR3 sequence is CASSFRRGRADTQYF. The CDR3 nucleotides read TGTGCCAGCAGCTTTCGAAGGGGACGGGCAGATACGCAGTATTTT. The gene calls are TRBV5-4 and TRBJ2-3; D is possibly TRBD1 or TRBD2 (5 bases each). Germline values: CDR1 SGHNT, CDR2 YYREEE (reference sequence). The V end was cut by 2 bases, the J end by 4 bases, with 14 bases between. This CDR3 is 15 amino acids long.

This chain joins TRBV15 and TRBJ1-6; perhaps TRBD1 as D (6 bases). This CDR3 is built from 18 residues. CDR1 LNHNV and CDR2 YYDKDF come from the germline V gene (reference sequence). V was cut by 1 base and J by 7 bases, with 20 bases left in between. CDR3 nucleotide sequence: TGTGCCACCAGCAGAGGCCACGTTGGGGGCGAGGGCAATTCACCCCTCCACTTT. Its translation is CATSRGHVGGEGNSPLHF.

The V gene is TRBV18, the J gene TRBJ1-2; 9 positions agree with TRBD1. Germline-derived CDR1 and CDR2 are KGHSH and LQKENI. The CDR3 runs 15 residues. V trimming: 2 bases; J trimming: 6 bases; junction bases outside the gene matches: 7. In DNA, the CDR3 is TGTGCCAGCTCACCAAGAACAGGGGGCGCTGATGGCTACACCTTC. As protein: CASSPRTGGADGYTF.

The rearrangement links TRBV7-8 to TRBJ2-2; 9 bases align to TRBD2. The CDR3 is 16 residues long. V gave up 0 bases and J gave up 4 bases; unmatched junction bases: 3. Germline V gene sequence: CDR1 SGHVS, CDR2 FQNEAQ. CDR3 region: CASSLARGGRTGELFF. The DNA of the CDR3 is TGTGCCAGCAGCTTAGCGCGGGGGGGCCGCACCGGGGAGCTGTTTTTT.

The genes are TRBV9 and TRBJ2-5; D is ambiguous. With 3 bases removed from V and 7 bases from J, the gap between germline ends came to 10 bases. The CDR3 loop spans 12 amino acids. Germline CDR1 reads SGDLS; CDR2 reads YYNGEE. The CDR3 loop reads CASSGDWGTQYF. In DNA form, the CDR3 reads TGTGCCAGCAGCGGAGACTGGGGGACCCAGTACTTC.

The CDR3 DNA reads TGTGCCAGCAGTTTACTAGGTGATACGACAGATACGCAGTATTTT. Amino acid sequence: CASSLLGDTTDTQYF. V gene TRBV27 combines with J gene TRBJ2-3; D gene uncertain. CDR3 size: 15 residues. V was clipped by 2 bases and J by 3 bases, with 12 bases between them. Germline V gives CDR1 MNHEY, CDR2 SMNVEV (reference sequence).

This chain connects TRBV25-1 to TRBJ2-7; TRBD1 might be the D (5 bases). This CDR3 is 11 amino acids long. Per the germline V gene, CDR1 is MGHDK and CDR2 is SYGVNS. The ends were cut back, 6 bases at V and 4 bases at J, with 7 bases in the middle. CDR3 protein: CASSQGYEQYF. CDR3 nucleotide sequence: TGTGCCAGCAGCCAGGGTTACGAGCAGTACTTC.

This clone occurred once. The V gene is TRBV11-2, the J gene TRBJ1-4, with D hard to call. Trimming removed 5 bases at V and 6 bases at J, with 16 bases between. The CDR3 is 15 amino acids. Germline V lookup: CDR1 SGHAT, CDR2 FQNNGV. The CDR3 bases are TGTGCCAGCAGCAGAACCGGGATCGACCATGAAAAACTGTTTTTT. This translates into CASSRTGIDHEKLFF.

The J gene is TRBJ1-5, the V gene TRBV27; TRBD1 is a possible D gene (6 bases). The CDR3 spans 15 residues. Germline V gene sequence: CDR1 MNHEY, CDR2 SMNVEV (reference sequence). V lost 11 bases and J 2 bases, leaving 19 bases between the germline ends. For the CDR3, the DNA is TGTGCCGTCGGAGGGGGGCTGTTGGGCAATCAGCCCCAGCATTTT. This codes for CAVGGGLLGNQPQHF.

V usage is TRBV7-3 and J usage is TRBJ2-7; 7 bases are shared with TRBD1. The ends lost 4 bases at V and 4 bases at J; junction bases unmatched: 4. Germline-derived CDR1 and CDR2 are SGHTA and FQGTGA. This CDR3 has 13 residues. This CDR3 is CASSSETGYEQYF. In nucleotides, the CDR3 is TGTGCCAGCAGCTCGGAGACAGGGTACGAGCAGTACTTC.

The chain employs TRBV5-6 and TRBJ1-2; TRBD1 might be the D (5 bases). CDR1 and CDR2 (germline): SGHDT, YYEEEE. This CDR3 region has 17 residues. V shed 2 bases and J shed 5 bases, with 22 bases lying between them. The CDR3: CASSFYPRRGFQYGYTF. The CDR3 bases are TGTGCCAGCAGCTTCTACCCGAGGAGGGGATTTCAGTATGGCTACACCTTC.

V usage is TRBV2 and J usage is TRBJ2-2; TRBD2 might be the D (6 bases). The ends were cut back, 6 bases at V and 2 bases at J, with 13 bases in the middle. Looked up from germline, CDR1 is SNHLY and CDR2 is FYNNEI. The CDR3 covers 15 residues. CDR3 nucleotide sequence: TGTGCCAGCAGGAAACTCGGGAGAAACACCGGGGAGCTGTTTTTT. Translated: CASRKLGRNTGELFF.

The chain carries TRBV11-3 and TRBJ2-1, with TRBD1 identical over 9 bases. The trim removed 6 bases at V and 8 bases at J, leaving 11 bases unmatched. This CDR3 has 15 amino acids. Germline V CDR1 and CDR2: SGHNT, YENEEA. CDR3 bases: TGTGCCAGCAGTCGACCGGGACAGGGTGTCTATGAGCAGTTCTTC. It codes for CASSRPGQGVYEQFF.

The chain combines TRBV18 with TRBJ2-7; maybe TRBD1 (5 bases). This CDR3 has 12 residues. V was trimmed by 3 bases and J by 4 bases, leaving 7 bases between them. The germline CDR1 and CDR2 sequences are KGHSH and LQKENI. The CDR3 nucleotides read TGTGCCAGCTCACCCGACAGTTACGAGCAGTACTTC. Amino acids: CASSPDSYEQYF.

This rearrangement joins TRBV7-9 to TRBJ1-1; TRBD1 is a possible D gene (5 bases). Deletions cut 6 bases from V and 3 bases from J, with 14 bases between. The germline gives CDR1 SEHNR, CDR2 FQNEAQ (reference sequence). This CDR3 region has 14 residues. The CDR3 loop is CASSYGGSDTEAFF. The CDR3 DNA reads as TGTGCCAGCAGTTACGGGGGGTCTGACACTGAAGCTTTCTTT.

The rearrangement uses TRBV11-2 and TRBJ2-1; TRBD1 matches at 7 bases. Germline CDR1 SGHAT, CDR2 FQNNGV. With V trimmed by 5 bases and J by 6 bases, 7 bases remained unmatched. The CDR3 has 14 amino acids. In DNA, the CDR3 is TGTGCCAGCAGCCGACAGGGACCGTTCAATGAGCAGTTCTTC. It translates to CASSRQGPFNEQFF.